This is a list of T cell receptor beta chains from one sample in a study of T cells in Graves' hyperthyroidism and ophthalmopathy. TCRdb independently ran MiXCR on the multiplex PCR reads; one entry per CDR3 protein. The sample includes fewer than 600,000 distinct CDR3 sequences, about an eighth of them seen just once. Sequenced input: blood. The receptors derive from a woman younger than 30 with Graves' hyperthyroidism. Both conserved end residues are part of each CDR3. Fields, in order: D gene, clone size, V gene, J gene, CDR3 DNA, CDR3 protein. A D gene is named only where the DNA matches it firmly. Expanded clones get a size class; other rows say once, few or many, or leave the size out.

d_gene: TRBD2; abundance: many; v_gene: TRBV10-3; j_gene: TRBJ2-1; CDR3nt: TGTGCCATCAGTGGACTAGCGGGAGGCACTAATGAGCAGTTCTTC; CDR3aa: CAISGLAGGTNEQFF
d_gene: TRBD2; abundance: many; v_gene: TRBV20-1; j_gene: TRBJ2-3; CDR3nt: TGCAGTGCTAGCAAGACCCGACTAGCGGGAGTCACAGATACGCAGTATTTT; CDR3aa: CSASKTRLAGVTDTQYF
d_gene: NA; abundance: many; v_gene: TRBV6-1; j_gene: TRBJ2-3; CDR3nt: TGTGCCAGCAGCGGAGGGGGGCGCGTTGGGGCAGATACGCAGTATTTT; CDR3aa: CASSGGGRVGADTQYF
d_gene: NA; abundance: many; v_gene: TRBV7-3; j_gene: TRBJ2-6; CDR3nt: TGTGCCAGCAGCTTAAACAGGGTGGACCTGACTTTC; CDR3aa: CASSLNRVDLTF
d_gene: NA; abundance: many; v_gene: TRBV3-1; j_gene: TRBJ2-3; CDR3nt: TGTGCCAGCAGCCAAGGCTCCGGAGGCACAGATACGCAGTATTTT; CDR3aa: CASSQGSGGTDTQYF
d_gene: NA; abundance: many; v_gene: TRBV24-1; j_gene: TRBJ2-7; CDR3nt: TGTGCCACCAGTGATTTAGAGGAGCAGTACTTC; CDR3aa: CATSDLEEQYF
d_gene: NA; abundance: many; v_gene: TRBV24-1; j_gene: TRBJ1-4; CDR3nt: TGTGCCACCAGTGACGGGGGAACTAATGAAAAACTGTTTTTT; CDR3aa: CATSDGGTNEKLFF
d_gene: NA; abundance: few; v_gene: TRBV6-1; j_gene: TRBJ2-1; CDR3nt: TGTGCCCGCAGTGTAGGGCTTACGGAGCAGTTCTTC; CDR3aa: CARSVGLTEQFF
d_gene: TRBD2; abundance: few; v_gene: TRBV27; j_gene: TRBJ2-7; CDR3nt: TGTGCCAGCAGTTCCCCGACTAGCGGGAGATCCTACGAGCAGTACTTC; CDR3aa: CASSSPTSGRSYEQYF
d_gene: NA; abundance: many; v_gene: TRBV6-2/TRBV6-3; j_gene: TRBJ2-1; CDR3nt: TGTGCCGCTGGACTTCAGCAGAATGAGCAGTTCTTC; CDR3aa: CAAGLQQNEQFF
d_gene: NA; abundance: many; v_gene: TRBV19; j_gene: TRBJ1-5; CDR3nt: TGTGCCAGTAAGGGGATGGGGAGCAATCAGCCCCAGCATTTT; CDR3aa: CASKGMGSNQPQHF
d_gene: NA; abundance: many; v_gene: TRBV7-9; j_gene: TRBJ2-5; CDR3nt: TGTGCCAGCAGCTTCCCCCAAGAGACCCAGTACTTC; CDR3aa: CASSFPQETQYF
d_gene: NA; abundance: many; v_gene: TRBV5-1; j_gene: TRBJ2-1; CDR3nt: TGCGCCAGCAGCTTCCGGGACTCACCTTACAATGAGCAGTTCTTC; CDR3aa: CASSFRDSPYNEQFF
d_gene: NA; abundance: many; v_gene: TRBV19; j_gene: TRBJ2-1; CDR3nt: TGTGCCAGTAGTACCGACTTTCTGCGTGAGCAGTTCTTC; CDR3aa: CASSTDFLREQFF
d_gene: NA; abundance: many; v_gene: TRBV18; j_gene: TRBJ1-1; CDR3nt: TGTGCCAGCTCACCAGACATAGAAGCTTTCTTT; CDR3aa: CASSPDIEAFF
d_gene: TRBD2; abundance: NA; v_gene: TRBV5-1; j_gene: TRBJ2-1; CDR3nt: TGCGCCAGCAGCTTGTGGTCGGGAGGGGAGTCCGTGCAGTTCTTC; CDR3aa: CASSLWSGGESVQFF
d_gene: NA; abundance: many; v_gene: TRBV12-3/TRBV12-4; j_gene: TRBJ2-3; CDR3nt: TGTGCCAGCACCCCGGCAGGGATGCCGCAGTATTTT; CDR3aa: CASTPAGMPQYF
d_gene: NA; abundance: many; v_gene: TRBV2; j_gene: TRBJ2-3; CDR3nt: TGTGCCACCCGAGCCGGGGTGGAAGATACGCAGTATTTT; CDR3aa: CATRAGVEDTQYF
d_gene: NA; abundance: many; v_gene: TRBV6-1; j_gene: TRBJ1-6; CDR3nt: TGTGCCAGCAGTTACCGCGTCAGGGGTAATTCACCCCTCCACTTT; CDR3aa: CASSYRVRGNSPLHF
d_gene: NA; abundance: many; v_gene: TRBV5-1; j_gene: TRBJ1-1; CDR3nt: TGCGCCAGCAGCTTGGCAGGAGGCGACACTGAAGCTTTCTTT; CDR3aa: CASSLAGGDTEAFF
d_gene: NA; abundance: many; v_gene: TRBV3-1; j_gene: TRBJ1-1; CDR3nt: TGTGCCAGCAGCCAGTTCCTGGGGCTGGTAGAAACTGAAGCTTTCTTT; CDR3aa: CASSQFLGLVETEAFF
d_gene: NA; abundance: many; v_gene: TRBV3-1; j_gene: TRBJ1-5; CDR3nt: TGTGCCAGCAGCCAAGATACTAGGGGGTTTCAGCCCCAGCATTTT; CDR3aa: CASSQDTRGFQPQHF
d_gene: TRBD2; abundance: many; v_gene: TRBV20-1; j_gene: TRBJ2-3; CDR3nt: TGCAGTGCTTCTCGAGCGGGCGGGAGGGCAGCAGATACGCAGTATTTT; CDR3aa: CSASRAGGRAADTQYF
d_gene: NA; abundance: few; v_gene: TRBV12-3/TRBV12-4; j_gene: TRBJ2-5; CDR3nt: TGTGCCAGCAGTCTTTTCCTCACCCCCCAAGAGACCCAGTACTTC; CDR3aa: CASSLFLTPQETQYF